These 10 T cell receptor beta chains originate from one sample sequenced in a study of cytomegalovirus exposure and HLA in healthy donors. The PCR had 60 Vbeta and 13 Jbeta primers. Data came from immunoSEQ multiplex PCR; TCRdb stores just in-frame clones and leaves some out. The sample has about 220,000 clones, over 70% seen once. The sequencing sample was made of PBMCs. The receptor source for this set is a boy aged 2 to 10 in good health and CMV-seronegative.

The chain joins TRBV11-3 to TRBJ1-1; 7 bases fit TRBD1. CDR1 SGHNT and CDR2 YENEEA come from the germline V gene. CDR3 length: 13 residues. V lost 5 bases, J lost 4 bases, and 4 bases stayed unmatched. The CDR3 nucleotides are TGTGCCAGCAGCCACGACAGGGTCACTGAAGCTTTCTTT. Amino acids: CASSHDRVTEAFF.

J is TRBJ2-1 and V is TRBV7-8; 10 bases fit TRBD2. Looked up from germline, CDR1 is SGHVS and CDR2 is FQNEAQ. Losses at the gene ends were 0 bases for V and 9 bases for J; bases not matched to a gene: 11. The CDR3 is 17 residues long. The chain's CDR3 is CASSLATRASGRVEQFF. DNA for the CDR3: TGTGCCAGCAGCTTAGCGACAAGGGCTAGCGGGAGAGTTGAGCAGTTCTTC.

The chain is built from TRBV15 and TRBJ2-1; 9 nucleotides match TRBD2. The CDR3 is made up of 18 amino acids. Germline assignment: CDR1 LNHNV and CDR2 YYDKDF (reference sequence). Trimming at V came to 0 bases and at J to 8 bases, leaving 14 bases not matched to a gene. As DNA, the CDR3 is TGTGCCACCAGCAGAGATGACGTAGCGGGAGAATGGCTTGATGAGCAGTTCTTC. Encoded protein: CATSRDDVAGEWLDEQFF.

J is TRBJ2-7 and V is TRBV13; D might be TRBD2 (6 bases). This CDR3 is built from 13 residues. Trimming took off 2 bases at V and 4 bases at J, with 9 bases between the two ends. CDR1 and CDR2 (germline): PRHDT, FYEKMQ (reference sequence). CDR3 DNA sequence: TGTGCCAGCAGCTTACCGGGGAGGTACGAGCAGTACTTC. This sequence encodes CASSLPGRYEQYF.

The chain employs TRBV11-2 and TRBJ2-1; D remains unclear. CDR1 and CDR2 from the germline V gene are SGHAT and FQNNGV. Trimming removed 0 bases at V and 6 bases at J, with 6 bases between. The CDR3 contains 13 residues. Here the CDR3 DNA reads TGTGCCAGCAGCTTAGATCCTCCCAATGAGCAGTTCTTC. It is translated as CASSLDPPNEQFF.

CDR3 DNA sequence: TGTGCCAGCAGTTCCCGACCGTGGACGGGAAATGAGCAGTTCTTC. It codes for CASSSRPWTGNEQFF. The J gene is TRBJ2-1, the V gene TRBV13; maybe TRBD2 (5 bases). The CDR3 is made up of 15 amino acids. Germline V gene sequence: CDR1 PRHDT, CDR2 FYEKMQ (reference sequence). With 6 bases removed from V and 7 bases from J, the gap between germline ends came to 19 bases. The variable domain in full, completed from reference TRBV13 and TRBJ2-1, reads AAGVIQSPRHLIKEKRETATLKCYPIPRHDTVYWYQQGPGQDPQFLISFYEKMQSDKGSIPDRFSAQQFSDYHSELNMSSLELGDSALYFCASSSRPWTGNEQFFGPGTRLTVL.

The genes are TRBV2 and TRBJ1-6; TRBD1 is a possible D gene (5 bases). CDR1 and CDR2 (germline): SNHLY, FYNNEI. The CDR3 is 14 residues long. Trimming pared 3 bases from V and 6 bases from J, leaving 9 bases between. CDR3 bases: TGTGCCAGCAGTGACTCAGGGTCTAATTCACCCCTCCACTTT. Residues: CASSDSGSNSPLHF.

This clone was seen just once. The rearrangement joins TRBV7-9 to TRBJ2-5, with 11 bases that match TRBD2. This CDR3 has 16 amino acids. Germline V gene data show CDR1 as SEHNR and CDR2 as FQNEAQ (reference sequence). The J segment lost 4 bases and the V segment lost 3 bases, leaving 7 bases of the junction unmatched. The CDR3 sequence: CASSFQLAGVRETQYF. The CDR3 DNA sequence: TGTGCCAGCAGCTTCCAACTAGCGGGGGTAAGAGAGACCCAGTACTTC.

The gene calls are TRBV10-2 and TRBJ1-4; 7 bases are shared with TRBD1. The CDR3 is made up of 16 amino acids. The V gene end was trimmed by 7 bases and the J gene end by 6 bases; junction bases not matched to a gene: 14. CDR1 WSHSY and CDR2 SAAADI come from the germline V gene. The chain's CDR3 is CASTRQGGLLDEKLFF. The CDR3 coding sequence is TGCGCCAGCACCCGACAGGGCGGCCTCCTCGATGAAAAACTGTTTTTT.

This chain uses TRBV7-8 with TRBJ1-2; maybe TRBD1 (5 bases). The CDR3 has 15 amino acids. Germline CDR1 SGHVS, CDR2 FQNEAQ. Trimming shortened V by 4 bases and J by 4 bases, and 16 bases separated the two germline ends. The CDR3 spells CASSSTAGFIYGYTF. For the CDR3, the DNA is TGTGCCAGCAGCTCGACAGCGGGGTTTATCTATGGCTACACCTTC.